Shown below are 32 T cell receptor beta chains from a single sample sequenced in a study of T cell repertoires in cytomegalovirus infection (dated by TCRdb to about 2019). Sequencing was performed on an Illumina HiSeq 1500. The public reads were reanalyzed by TCRdb: fastp trimming at Q25, MiXCR alignment, in-frame beta chains only. Entries that share a CDR3 protein sequence are merged under the most common genes and DNA. This sample has some 400,000 distinct CDR3 sequences in its table, and roughly 31% of those were observed once. Roughly an eighth of the sample belongs to the ten largest clones. Sequencing was done on a sample of PBMCs. These receptors were obtained from a human donor in good health (CMV status not recorded). Some clones in this sample may be carry-over from other donors' samples.

In this sample, this clonotype turned up a few times. V is TRBV19 and J is TRBJ2-7; a possible D gene is TRBD2 (5 bases). The CDR3 loop spans 15 amino acids. V lost 4 bases, J lost 3 bases, and 16 bases lay in between. Germline lookup yields CDR1 LNHDA and CDR2 SQIVND (reference sequence). The CDR3 coding sequence is TGTGCCAGTAGTACCCTCGGAGGAGAATTCTACGAGCAGTACTTC. Amino acids: CASSTLGGEFYEQYF. Full variable domain (rest looked up from reference TRBV19 and TRBJ2-7): DGGITQSPKYLFRKEGQNVTLSCEQNLNHDAMYWYRQDPGQGLRLIYYSQIVNDFQKGDIAEGYSVSREKKESFPLTVTSAQKNPTAFYLCASSTLGGEFYEQYFGPGTRLTVT.

To note about this clonotype: An end of the junction does not agree with germline; a read error may underlie this. This chain links TRBV12-3 or TRBV12-4 with TRBJ1-2; the D is unclear. This CDR3 has 14 residues. CDR3 DNA sequence: TGTGCCAGCAGCTTGACTGGGCGGCTCGATGGCTACCCCTTC. As protein: CASSLTGRLDGYPF.

This clonotype was detected many times. The chain employs TRBV7-6 and TRBJ2-7; TRBD1 agrees at 9 bases. Germline V CDR1 and CDR2: SGHVS, FNYEAQ. V lost 1 base, J lost 4 bases, and 2 bases stayed unmatched. The CDR3 runs 14 residues. The CDR3 DNA reads as TGTGCCAGCAGCTTAGACAGGGGGCATTACGAGCAGTACTTC. It encodes CASSLDRGHYEQYF.

In this sample, this clonotype turned up a few times. V usage is TRBV29-1 and J usage is TRBJ1-1; D not certain. This CDR3 is 12 amino acids long. With 6 bases removed from V and 0 bases from J, the gap between germline ends came to 8 bases. Germline-derived CDR1 and CDR2 are SQVTM and ANQGSEA. The CDR3 spells CSVDPMNTEAFF. CDR3 DNA: TGCAGCGTCGACCCGATGAACACTGAAGCTTTCTTT.

A few counts support this clonotype. V usage is TRBV2 and J usage is TRBJ1-5; weak D call: TRBD1 (5 bases). The CDR3 has 16 residues. V was clipped by 2 bases and J by 7 bases, with 18 bases between them. CDR1 is SNHLY and CDR2 is FYNNEI in the germline V gene. DNA of the CDR3: TGTGCCAGCAGTGAACCCACGGGACTGGGCGGACAGCCCCAGCATTTT. It codes for CASSEPTGLGGQPQHF.

This clonotype was counted between two and nine times. The chain employs TRBV10-3 and TRBJ2-3, with 8 bases lining up with TRBD2. Germline V lookup: CDR1 ENHRY, CDR2 SYGVKD. J lost 5 bases, V lost 8 bases, and 6 bases had no gene match. The CDR3 loop spans 13 amino acids. The CDR3 spells CAIRGGPVDTQYF. For the CDR3, the DNA is TGTGCCATCCGCGGGGGGCCAGTAGATACGCAGTATTTT.

The rearrangement uses TRBV2 and TRBJ2-1, with no clear D. V lost 6 bases and J lost 5, with 8 bases in between. Germline V gives CDR1 SNHLY, CDR2 FYNNEI. The CDR3 covers 12 residues. For the CDR3, the DNA is TGTGCCAGCAGAAGTCGAAACAATGAGCAGTTCTTC. This gives the protein CASRSRNNEQFF.

The table lists this clonotype with many counts. The chain recombines TRBV7-9 with TRBJ2-4; D gene uncertain. Germline loops: CDR1 SEHNR, CDR2 FQNEAQ (reference sequence). V lost 5 bases to trimming and J lost 9 bases, with 11 bases between them. The CDR3 sequence is 12 residues long. The CDR3 spells CASSLLGGIQYF. As DNA, the CDR3 is TGTGCCAGCAGCCTACTGGGTGGCATTCAGTACTTC.

The chain joins TRBV12-3 or TRBV12-4 to TRBJ2-5, with 9 nucleotides matching TRBD1. The CDR3 is 17 amino acids. Trimming cost V 1 base and J 2 bases; bases outside gene matches: 8. CDR3 sequence reads: CASSLVDRGSLQETQYF. The CDR3 nucleotides are TGTGCCAGCAGTTTAGTGGACAGGGGCTCGCTACAAGAGACCCAGTACTTC.

This clonotype was counted between two and nine times. The chain combines TRBV7-6 with TRBJ2-1, with TRBD1 matching 10 bases. With V trimmed by 5 bases and J by 1 base, 5 bases remained unmatched. The V gene's germline CDR1 is SGHVS and CDR2 FNYEAQ. The CDR3 has 16 residues. CDR3 DNA: TGTGCCAGCAGCGCCAGGACAGGGGGTTCCTACAATGAGCAGTTCTTC. Translation: CASSARTGGSYNEQFF. Drawing the rest from reference TRBV7-6 and TRBJ2-1, the complete variable domain is GAGVSQSPRYKVTKRGQDVALRCDPISGHVSLYWYRQALGQGPEFLTYFNYEAQQDKSGLPNDRFSAERPEGSISTLTIQRTEQRDSAMYRCASSARTGGSYNEQFFGPGTRLTVL.

The chain carries TRBV24-1 and TRBJ2-1; maybe TRBD1 (5 bases). Trimming took 3 bases from V and 15 from J, leaving 17 bases between them. In germline, CDR1 is KGHDR, CDR2 SFDVKD. The CDR3 loop spans 13 amino acids. The CDR3 nucleotides read TGTGCCACCAGTGATAGACCAGGGCAAGGGTTGTTCTTC. It encodes CATSDRPGQGLFF.

At least ten counts were recorded for this clonotype. The CDR3, as DNA: TGCAGTGCTAGACCTGCAGGGGATTCTTCACCCCTCCACTTT. Translating gives CSARPAGDSSPLHF. The J gene is TRBJ1-6, the V gene TRBV20-1, with D perhaps matching TRBD1 (6 bases). Looked up from germline, CDR1 is DFQATT and CDR2 is SNEGSKA (reference sequence). V was cut by 2 bases and J by 9 bases, with 14 bases left in between. This CDR3 region has 14 residues.

This clonotype came up many times. The chain links TRBV7-2 to TRBJ1-1; D call uncertain. Germline CDR1 reads SGHTA; CDR2 reads FQGNSA. The length of the CDR3 is 12 residues. The V and J ends lost 8 bases and 1 base respectively, with 8 bases between them. CDR3 coding DNA: TGTGCCAGCCCTTGGACGAACACTGAAGCTTTCTTT. It translates to CASPWTNTEAFF.

This clonotype was observed many times. The chain employs TRBV7-2 and TRBJ2-3, with TRBD1 as a possible D gene (5 bases). Per germline, CDR1 SGHTA and CDR2 FQGNSA. The CDR3 loop spans 13 amino acids. V lost 2 bases to trimming and J lost 7 bases, with 10 bases between them. The CDR3 DNA is TGTGCCAGCAGCTTACGGTCAGGGAATACGCAGTATTTT. Protein product: CASSLRSGNTQYF.

The chain combines TRBV7-9 with TRBJ2-1; weak D call: TRBD1 (6 bases). The CDR3 runs to 13 residues. Trimming took 7 bases from V and 8 from J, leaving 15 bases between them. Germline V gives CDR1 SEHNR, CDR2 FQNEAQ (reference sequence). The CDR3 DNA reads TGTGCCAGCAACAGGGCCGGGGTGTATGAGCAGTTCTTC. It is translated as CASNRAGVYEQFF.

This clonotype was counted only a few times. This sequence joins TRBV6-2 or TRBV6-3 and TRBJ2-7; no clear D. The V end lost 5 bases, the J end lost 6 bases, and 14 bases lay between the germline ends. Germline V gives CDR1 MNHEY, CDR2 SVGEGT. The CDR3 consists of 13 residues. This CDR3 is CASSDPRPAEQYF. For the CDR3, the DNA is TGTGCCAGCAGTGACCCCCGGCCGGCCGAGCAGTACTTC.

This clonotype appeared a few times. The rearrangement joins TRBV28 to TRBJ1-3; D is undetermined. Germline V CDR1 and CDR2: MDHEN, SYDVKM. The ends were cut back, 8 bases at V and 0 bases at J, with 14 bases in the middle. The CDR3 contains 15 residues. The CDR3 DNA reads as TGTGCCAGCCGAGGAGCAGACTCCTCTGGAAACACCATATATTTT. Its protein is CASRGADSSGNTIYF.

In this sample, this clonotype turned up many times. V is TRBV6-5 and J is TRBJ2-7; 11 bases line up with TRBD2. The CDR3 length is 15 residues. The J segment lost 5 bases and the V segment lost 0 bases, leaving 3 bases of the junction unmatched. Germline V CDR1 and CDR2: MNHEY, SVGAGI. CDR3 in amino acids: CASSYSSGGADEQYF. The CDR3, as DNA: TGTGCCAGCAGTTACTCTAGCGGGGGGGCCGACGAGCAGTACTTC.

The J gene is TRBJ2-6, the V gene TRBV20-1, with a possible D match to TRBD1 (5 bases). The CDR3 contains 17 residues. The V gene's germline CDR1 is DFQATT and CDR2 SNEGSKA (reference sequence). Deletions cut 6 bases from V and 0 bases from J, with 18 bases between. CDR3 in amino acids: CSAERSGAVSGANVLTF. Here the CDR3 DNA reads TGCAGTGCGGAAAGAAGTGGGGCAGTCTCTGGGGCCAACGTCCTGACTTTC.

The chain combines TRBV20-1 with TRBJ2-3, with D perhaps being TRBD1 or TRBD2 (5 bases each). The CDR3 spans 14 residues. V gave up 1 base and J gave up 4 bases, with 12 bases separating them. CDR1 is DFQATT and CDR2 is SNEGSKA in the germline V gene (reference sequence). The CDR3 sequence is CSARASGAPDTQYF. The CDR3 nucleotides read TGCAGTGCTAGAGCATCCGGGGCGCCAGATACGCAGTATTTT.

This chain links TRBV11-2 with TRBJ2-1; the match to TRBD2 covers 9 bases. This CDR3 is built from 17 residues. Trimming removed 5 bases from V and 2 bases from J; junction bases left unmatched: 10. CDR1 SGHAT and CDR2 FQNNGV come from the germline V gene. CDR3 sequence (DNA): TGTGCCAGCAGCCTTACGTTCTTAGCGGGGGCCTACAATGAGCAGTTCTTC. Translation: CASSLTFLAGAYNEQFF.

The chain is built from TRBV7-3 and TRBJ2-2; D remains unclear. The germline V gene encodes CDR1 SGHTA and CDR2 FQGTGA. The CDR3 has 14 amino acids. Trimming shortened V by 0 bases and J by 6 bases, and 8 bases separated the two germline ends. CDR3 sequence reads: CASSLTGSAGELFF. Written as DNA, the CDR3 is TGTGCCAGCAGCTTAACGGGTTCCGCCGGGGAGCTGTTTTTT.

The chain is built from TRBV27 and TRBJ2-1; no firm D call. V lost 2 bases and J 2 bases, leaving 13 bases between the germline ends. Germline CDR1 reads MNHEY; CDR2 reads SMNVEV (reference sequence). The CDR3 extends over 16 amino acids. This CDR3 reads CASSLSPDITYNEQFF. The CDR3 bases are TGTGCCAGCAGTTTAAGCCCCGATATTACCTACAATGAGCAGTTCTTC.

This clonotype was counted many times. The chain employs TRBV5-4 and TRBJ2-7; possibly TRBD1 for D (6 bases). V lost 4 bases to trimming and J lost 2 bases, with 25 bases between them. The germline CDR1 and CDR2 sequences are SGHNT and YYREEE (reference sequence). The CDR3 extends over 18 amino acids. The CDR3 spells CASSQKVGVGHAAYEQYF. For the CDR3, the DNA is TGTGCCAGCAGCCAAAAGGTTGGGGTGGGACACGCAGCCTACGAGCAGTACTTC.

Worth noting for this clonotype: The final CDR3 position lacks the conserved phenylalanine or tryptophan, pointing to a likely read error. V is TRBV12-3 or TRBV12-4 and J is TRBJ2-5; 7 nucleotides align to TRBD1. Trimming at V came to 5 bases and at J to 5 bases, leaving 8 bases not matched to a gene. The CDR3 contains 14 residues. For the CDR3, the DNA is TGTGCCAGCAGTCTAACAGGGGCCCACGAGACCCAGTACTTA. Its protein is CASSLTGAHETQYL.

The chain links TRBV19 to TRBJ2-5; a weak D match, TRBD2 (5 bases). The germline V gene encodes CDR1 LNHDA and CDR2 SQIVND (reference sequence). The CDR3 is made up of 13 amino acids. V was clipped by 6 bases and J by 3 bases, with 11 bases between them. The CDR3 here is CASRTGVEETQYF. The CDR3 DNA reads TGTGCCAGTAGGACCGGGGTCGAAGAGACCCAGTACTTC. Full variable domain (remainder filled in from reference TRBV19 and TRBJ2-5): DGGITQSPKYLFRKEGQNVTLSCEQNLNHDAMYWYRQDPGQGLRLIYYSQIVNDFQKGDIAEGYSVSREKKESFPLTVTSAQKNPTAFYLCASRTGVEETQYFGPGTRLLVL.

The chain employs TRBV28 and TRBJ2-3; weak D call: TRBD2 (6 bases). Germline CDR1 MDHEN, CDR2 SYDVKM. V lost 6 bases, J lost 2 bases, and 15 bases lay in between. The CDR3 covers 15 residues. The chain's CDR3 is CASSPPGVYTDTQYF. CDR3 bases: TGTGCCAGCAGCCCCCCGGGGGTCTACACAGATACGCAGTATTTT.

The gene calls are TRBV7-9 and TRBJ1-1, with D unresolved. This CDR3 has 12 amino acids. Germline CDR1 is SEHNR and CDR2 is FQNEAQ (reference sequence). The V end was cut by 2 bases, the J end by 4 bases, with 5 bases between. The CDR3 DNA sequence: TGTGCCAGCAGCTTATCAGCCACTGAAGCTTTCTTT. This codes for CASSLSATEAFF.

A few counts support this clonotype. The rearrangement uses TRBV11-2 and TRBJ2-7, with D unresolved. Germline loops: CDR1 SGHAT, CDR2 FQNNGV. V lost 0 bases and J lost 4, with 4 bases in between. There are 12 residues in the CDR3. In DNA, the CDR3 is TGTGCCAGCAGCTTAGATGAATACGAGCAGTACTTC. It translates to CASSLDEYEQYF.

This clonotype has just a few counts. The V call is TRBV6-1, the J call TRBJ2-2; TRBD2 agrees at 12 bases. The germline V gene has CDR1 MNHNS and CDR2 SASEGT. J was trimmed by 0 bases and V by 10 bases; bases with no gene match: 9. CDR3 length: 17 amino acids. The CDR3 nucleotides read TGTGCCACCACCTCGACTAGCGGGGGTGCGAACACCGGGGAGCTGTTTTTT. Its translation: CATTSTSGGANTGELFF.

The chain couples TRBV24-1 to TRBJ1-4; D possibly corresponds to TRBD1 (5 bases). This CDR3 contains 17 residues. In germline, CDR1 is KGHDR, CDR2 SFDVKD. V shed 3 bases and J shed 7 bases, with 20 bases lying between them. The CDR3 region has the DNA TGTGCCACCAGTGATGCGGCAGTTGGAGGGGCTGGTGAAAAACTGTTTTTT. The encoded protein is CATSDAAVGGAGEKLFF.

This chain connects TRBV27 to TRBJ1-1; 8 nucleotides agree with TRBD1. CDR1 and CDR2 from the germline V gene are MNHEY and SMNVEV (reference sequence). J lost 3 bases, V lost 5 bases, and 8 bases had no gene match. The CDR3 loop spans 15 amino acids. CDR3: CASSPSTGADTEAFF. The CDR3 nucleotides are TGTGCCAGCAGTCCGTCGACAGGGGCGGACACTGAAGCTTTCTTT.